The clone carrying this T cell receptor beta chain was seen just once. The target antigen is unknown. A multiplex PCR was run with 60 Vbeta primers and 13 Jbeta primers. Using immunoSEQ multiplex PCR, the repertoire was profiled, and TCRdb retains in-frame clones only, with some absent. Of 150,000 to 200,000 clones in the sample, 81% were seen once. The data derive from a study of cytomegalovirus exposure and HLA in healthy donors. General study findings and limits: In a later analysis, most CMV-associated TCR beta chains appeared HLA-restricted.

Trimming cost V 4 bases and J 8 bases; bases outside gene matches: 10. Germline V gives CDR1 LGHNA, CDR2 YSLEER. CDR3 length: 15 amino acids. Sequencing was performed on PBMCs. The rearrangement joins TRBV4-3 to TRBJ1-4, with TRBD1 matching 7 bases. The receptor's source is a woman aged 18-30 years in good health and CMV-seropositive. The CDR3 DNA sequence: TGCGCCAGCAGCCCAAGAGGAACAGGGGCCGAAAAACTGTTTTTT. Its translation is CASSPRGTGAEKLFF.